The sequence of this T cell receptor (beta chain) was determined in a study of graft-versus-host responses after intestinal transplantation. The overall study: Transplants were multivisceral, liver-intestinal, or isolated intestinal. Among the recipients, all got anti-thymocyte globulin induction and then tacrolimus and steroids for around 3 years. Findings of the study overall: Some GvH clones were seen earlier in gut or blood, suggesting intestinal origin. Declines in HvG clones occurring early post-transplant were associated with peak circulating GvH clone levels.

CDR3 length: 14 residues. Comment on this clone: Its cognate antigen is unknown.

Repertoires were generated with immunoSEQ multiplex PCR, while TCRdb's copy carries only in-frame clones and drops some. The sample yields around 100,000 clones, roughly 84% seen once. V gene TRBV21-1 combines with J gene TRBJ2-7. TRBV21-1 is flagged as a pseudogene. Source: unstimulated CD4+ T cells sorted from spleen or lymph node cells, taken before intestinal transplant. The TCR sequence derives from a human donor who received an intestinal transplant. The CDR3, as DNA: TGTGCCAGCATCCGTACGGGGACCGGCTACGAGCAGTACTTC. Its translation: CASIRTGTGYEQYF.